These T cell receptor beta chains were read from a single sample in a study of blood T cell repertoires in COVID-19. Measured with immunoSEQ multiplex PCR; TCRdb has only the in-frame clones, and not every one. The sample includes a few hundred thousand clones, roughly 84% seen only once; the top ten take roughly 3.2%. The sequencing input was PBMCs or T cells enriched from blood (not recorded which). The source is a middle-aged man who had recovered from COVID-19. CDR3s include the opening cysteine and the closing phenylalanine or tryptophan. The order of the fields is clone size, CDR3 length, V gene, CDR3 protein. For some rows the clone size is stated as once, few or many, or as a class when expanded; others skip it.

- | 13 | TRBV2 | CASIPDRGYGYTF
- | 13 | TRBV30 | CACSTGSNYGYTF
- | 13 | TRBV6-5 | CASASRGPYEQYF
- | 17 | TRBV25-1 | CASSDPERAATNEKLFF
few | 13 | TRBV9 | CASSEGQGTEAFF
- | 15 | TRBV18 | CASSLDRGKNEKLFF
- | 15 | TRBV19 | CASSITGVIQETQYF
- | 15 | TRBV5-1 | CASSPRLAADNEQFF
- | 15 | TRBV11-1 | CASSPPQGWGTEAFF
- | 18 | TRBV15 | CATSTPPDGGRAVETQYF
- | 16 | TRBV18 | CASSPLPDRGAGELFF
- | 11 | TRBV5-8 | CASSGRFEAFF
- | 15 | TRBV5-6 | CASSLRGTVNTEAFF
- | 16 | TRBV4-3 | CASSRSGTGDTYEQYF
- | 12 | TRBV10-2 | CASKSLFRGYTF
once | 15 | TRBV3-1/TRBV3-2 | CASSQRGSGANVLTF
- | 15 | TRBV5-1 | CASSFGGVSSDTQYF
- | 16 | TRBV5-1 | CASSLATGVSYNEQFF
- | 13 | TRBV5-6 | CASSLQLGAGYTF
- | 18 | TRBV16 | CASSQVAGVGNGANVLTF
- | 16 | TRBV9 | CASSVGGRVGSYEQYF
- | 16 | TRBV7-6 | CASSLGLQGPNNEQFF
- | 15 | TRBV2 | CASSDGVGKYYEQYF
- | 16 | TRBV5-4 | CASSSTKTSSRPEQYF
- | 14 | TRBV16 | CASSQALNRDGYTF
- | 16 | TRBV19 | CASSMNGLGHTHEQYF